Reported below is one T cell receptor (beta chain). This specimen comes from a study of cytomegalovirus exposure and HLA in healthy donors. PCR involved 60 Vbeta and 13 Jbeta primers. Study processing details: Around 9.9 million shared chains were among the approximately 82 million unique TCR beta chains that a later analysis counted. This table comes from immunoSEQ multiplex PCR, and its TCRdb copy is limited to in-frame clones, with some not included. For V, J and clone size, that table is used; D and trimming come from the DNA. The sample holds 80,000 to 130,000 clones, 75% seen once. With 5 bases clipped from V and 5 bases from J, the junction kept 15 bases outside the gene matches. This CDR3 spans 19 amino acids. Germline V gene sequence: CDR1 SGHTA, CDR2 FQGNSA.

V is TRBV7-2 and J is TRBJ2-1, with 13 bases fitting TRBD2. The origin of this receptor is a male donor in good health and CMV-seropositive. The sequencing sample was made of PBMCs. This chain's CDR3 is CASSVLVTSGGALNNEQFF. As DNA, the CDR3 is TGTGCCAGCAGCGTGCTTGTTACTAGCGGGGGGGCACTAAACAATGAGCAGTTCTTC.